The clone carrying this T cell receptor (beta chain) has a handful of counts. The V gene's germline CDR1 is SGHRS and CDR2 YFSETQ. This CDR3 is 14 amino acids long. The V and J ends lost 6 bases and 0 bases respectively, with 12 bases between them. This sample was included in a study of cytomegalovirus exposure and HLA in healthy donors. It was with 60 Vbeta and 13 Jbeta primers that the PCR ran. Measured with immunoSEQ multiplex PCR; TCRdb has only the in-frame clones, and not every one. This table holds under 200,000 clones, around 77% found once. The sequenced material came from PBMCs. The receptor was isolated from a female donor in good health and CMV-seronegative. The gene calls are TRBV5-1 and TRBJ1-2; a weak D match, TRBD1 (5 bases). In nucleotides, the CDR3 is TGCGCCAGCAATTCCCAGGGCCCTAACTATGGCTACACCTTC. Translating gives CASNSQGPNYGYTF.